Listed below are T cell receptor beta chains from one sample, sequenced in a study of T cell responses to AZD1222 COVID-19 vaccine. Repertoires were generated with immunoSEQ multiplex PCR, while TCRdb's copy carries only in-frame clones and drops some. The sample carries about 130,000 clones, about 85% recorded once. This sample comprised peripheral blood, obtained on day 0 of AZD1222 vaccination. The receptors shown here come from an adult in good health. Both conserved end residues are part of each CDR3. Fields, in order: V gene, J gene, D gene, clone size, CDR3 protein, CDR3 DNA. D genes are given only for firm matches. The listing skips clone size in some rows; elsewhere it reads once, few, many or a size class.

TRBV30	TRBJ2-2	TRBD1	-	CACPTGGSSGELFF	TGTGCCTGCCCGACAGGGGGGTCATCCGGGGAGCTGTTTTTT
TRBV3-1/TRBV3-2	TRBJ1-5	-	-	CASSQGGNQPQHF	TGTGCCAGCAGCCAGGGAGGCAATCAGCCCCAGCATTTT
TRBV12-3/TRBV12-4	TRBJ1-1	-	-	CASSFGAPEAFF	TGTGCCAGCAGTTTTGGAGCCCCTGAAGCTTTCTTT
TRBV7-2	TRBJ2-7	TRBD2	-	CASSELAGANAEQYF	TGTGCCAGCAGCGAACTAGCGGGGGCCAACGCCGAGCAGTACTTC
TRBV7-2	TRBJ2-6	TRBD2	-	CASSLVGTSGGAGANVLTF	TGTGCCAGCAGCTTAGTTGGGACTAGCGGGGGGGCCGGGGCCAACGTCCTGACTTTC
TRBV7-9	TRBJ2-5	TRBD1	-	CASSSTGGSLGETQYF	TGTGCCAGCAGCTCCACAGGGGGGAGCTTGGGTGAGACCCAGTACTTC
TRBV10-3	TRBJ2-3	-	-	CATSNSAGTDTQYF	TGTGCCACCTCAAATAGCGCAGGCACAGATACGCAGTATTTT
TRBV7-9	TRBJ2-1	-	-	CASSLVEQFF	TGTGCCAGCAGCTTAGTTGAGCAGTTCTTC
TRBV10-3	TRBJ2-3	TRBD2	-	CAISEGGLAVSTDTQYF	TGTGCCATCAGTGAGGGGGGACTAGCGGTAAGCACAGATACGCAGTATTTT
TRBV3-1/TRBV3-2	TRBJ2-2	-	once	CASSQGGVGELFF	TGTGCCAGCAGCCAAGGAGGGGTCGGGGAGCTGTTTTTT
TRBV6-5	TRBJ1-1	-	-	CASSPRTTEAFF	TGTGCCAGCAGCCCGCGTACCACTGAAGCTTTCTTT
TRBV28	TRBJ1-2	-	-	CASSSGGGANYGYTF	TGTGCCAGCAGTTCAGGTGGAGGGGCCAACTATGGCTACACCTTC
TRBV15	TRBJ2-7	-	-	CATSRDSWGVYEQYF	TGTGCCACCAGCAGAGATAGTTGGGGGGTTTACGAGCAGTACTTC
TRBV15	TRBJ1-2	-	-	CATSREGEGYGYTF	TGTGCCACCAGCAGAGAGGGGGAAGGCTATGGCTACACCTTC
TRBV29-1	TRBJ2-1	TRBD2	-	CSVFGLAGGPNEQFF	TGCAGCGTCTTCGGACTAGCGGGGGGGCCCAATGAGCAGTTCTTC
TRBV11-2	TRBJ1-1	-	-	CASSLVLFGTEAFF	TGTGCCAGCAGCTTAGTTCTATTTGGCACTGAAGCTTTCTTT
TRBV7-9	TRBJ1-1	TRBD1	-	CASSLESQGDEAFF	TGTGCCAGCAGCTTAGAGTCCCAGGGGGATGAAGCTTTCTTT
TRBV19	TRBJ1-2	-	-	CASQPRTATNYGYTF	TGTGCCAGTCAGCCCCGGACAGCCACTAACTATGGCTACACCTTC